These 5 T cell receptor beta chains originate from one sample sequenced in a study of CD8 T cells in ankylosing spondylitis. TCRdb itself ran the 5' RACE reads through MiXCR, one entry per CDR3 protein. This table has 250,000 to 400,000 distinct CDR3 sequences, roughly 11% appearing once. The sample taken for sequencing was blood, either unsorted or a sorted T cell fraction (not recorded which). These receptors all stem from a female donor with ankylosing spondylitis or in good health (not recorded which).

Ten or more counts support this clonotype. This chain joins TRBV5-1 and TRBJ2-3; TRBD2 is a possible D gene (6 bases). The germline CDR1 and CDR2 sequences are SGHRS and YFSETQ. The CDR3 is 15 amino acids. Trimming left V 5 bases short and J 3 bases short, with 16 bases between. This chain's CDR3 is CASRGSGVGTDTQYF. In DNA form, the CDR3 reads TGCGCCAGCAGAGGGTCGGGAGTAGGGACAGATACGCAGTATTTT. The whole variable domain, filled in from reference TRBV5-1 and TRBJ2-3, reads KAGVTQTPRYLIKTRGQQVTLSCSPISGHRSVSWYQQTPGQGLQFLFEYFSETQRNKGNFPGRFSGRQFSNSRSEMNVSTLELGDSALYLCASRGSGVGTDTQYFGPGTRLTVL.

This clonotype came up a few times. The V and J genes are TRBV19 and TRBJ2-7; D call uncertain. Per germline, CDR1 LNHDA and CDR2 SQIVND (reference sequence). This CDR3 region has 13 residues. Trimming shortened V by 5 bases and J by 4 bases, and 12 bases separated the two germline ends. The CDR3 spells CASSPQPGYEQYF. The CDR3 DNA is TGTGCCAGTAGTCCCCAACCCGGGTACGAGCAGTACTTC.

As regards this clonotype: A much more abundant neighbour one base away suggests this may be a read error. This chain uses TRBV21-1 with TRBJ1-1; TRBD1 is the table's D call, not checked against the DNA. TRBV21-1 constitutes a pseudogene. The CDR3 sequence is 16 residues long. The DNA for the CDR3 is TGTGCCAGCAGCAAACCTCCCACAGGGAAAGTCGCTGAAGCTTTCTTT. Translated, it gives CASSKPPTGKVAEAFF.

This clonotype was recorded once. The chain is built from TRBV12-3 or TRBV12-4 and TRBJ2-1, with 9 bases fitting TRBD2. The CDR3 length is 19 residues. V was pared by 8 bases and J by 5 bases, with 22 bases of the junction left unmatched. CDR3 region: CASCSRASGDHVLDNEQFF. CDR3 nucleotide sequence: TGTGCCAGCTGTTCTCGGGCTAGCGGGGACCATGTACTTGACAATGAGCAGTTCTTC.

This clonotype has only a few counts. The CDR3 protein is CASSETLASSSYNEQFF. The CDR3 DNA reads TGTGCCAGCAGCGAGACACTAGCGTCCAGCTCCTACAATGAGCAGTTCTTC. This chain links TRBV2 with TRBJ2-1; TRBD2 matches at 7 bases. The CDR3 contains 17 residues. CDR1 is SNHLY, CDR2 FYNNEI, per germline. The junction had 11 bases not matched to a gene; V was cut back by 6 bases and J by 0 bases.